This T cell receptor beta chain is from a study of naive and memory T cell subsets. Two oligonucleotides, mixed equimolar, formed the beta constant-region primer covering TRBC1 and TRBC2. Nested alpha and beta constant-region primers with the SP2 primer drove four PCR rounds on ligated cDNA. One entry per CDR3 protein, called by TCRdb with MiXCR from the UMI-ligation and nested PCR reads. Seen here are roughly 130,000 distinct CDR3 sequences, about 36% observed once, and the top ten hold 0.9%. From germline, CDR1 is SGHAT and CDR2 FQNNGV. The V and J ends lost 2 bases and 4 bases respectively, with 5 bases between them. This CDR3 region has 12 residues.

The chain couples TRBV11-2 to TRBJ1-2, with a possible D match to TRBD1 (5 bases). This receptor was taken from a human donor in good health. Sequenced material: central memory CD4+ T cells from blood. The CDR3 loop is CASSLQGYGYTF. CDR3 DNA sequence: TGTGCCAGCAGCTTACAGGGCTATGGCTACACCTTC.